These T cell receptor beta chains were read from a single sample in a study of T cell repertoires in cytomegalovirus infection. MiXCR was run by TCRdb on the reads, yielding one entry per CDR3 protein. Here the sample spans about 700,000 distinct CDR3 sequences, roughly a third being singletons. Which antigens these TCRs recognize remains unknown. The sequenced sample was cultured PBMCs, obtained from culture after CMV antigen stimulation. The receptors here all came from a human donor in good health (CMV status not recorded). Some clones in this sample may be carry-over from other donors' samples. Each CDR3 is given with its conserved first and last residue. Fields, in order: J gene, clone size, V gene, D gene, CDR3 length, CDR3 DNA, CDR3 protein. The D gene is left open where the match is weak. Size is omitted from some rows. Given values are once, few, many or a class for expanded clones.

TRBJ1-5 . TRBV2 . 13 TGTGCCAGCGCCCCGCAGCTCAATCAGCCCCAGCATTTT CASAPQLNQPQHF
TRBJ2-3 many TRBV7-2 . 16 TGTGCCAGCAGCTTAGCCCACGTAGGACAGCCCTATACGCAGTATTTT CASSLAHVGQPYTQYF
TRBJ2-7 . TRBV20-1 . 17 TGCAGTGCTCCAACTCCGTCGGGGGCGCGGATTTCCTACGAGCAGTACTTC CSAPTPSGARISYEQYF
TRBJ2-1 . TRBV4-1 TRBD2 15 TGCGCCAGCAGCCTTAACGCCGGGGGGGTAAATGAGCAGTTCTTC CASSLNAGGVNEQFF
TRBJ2-4 few TRBV7-2 TRBD2 16 TGTGCCAGCGAGAGCGGGAGCCTCTTTGACAAAAACATTCAGTACTTC CASESGSLFDKNIQYF
TRBJ2-7 . TRBV20-1 TRBD2 17 TGCAGTGCTAAGGTACCGGGACTAGCCTTGGAGACGGGTGAGCAGTACTTC CSAKVPGLALETGEQYF
TRBJ2-3 once TRBV7-2 TRBD2 18 TGTGCCAGCAGCTTAATGGCCTTAGCGGGGGCAGGCATAGATACGCAGTATTTT CASSLMALAGAGIDTQYF
TRBJ2-2 few TRBV7-2 . 15 TGTGCCAGCAGCTTACTTGGACATCTCACCGGGGAGCTGTTTTTT CASSLLGHLTGELFF
TRBJ2-7 many TRBV7-2 . 14 TGTGCCAGCAGCTCCCGGCCGGGGTCCTACGAGCAGTACTTC CASSSRPGSYEQYF
TRBJ1-2 . TRBV7-2 . 14 TGTGCCAGCAGCTTAGAACAGGCTAACTATGGCTACACCTTC CASSLEQANYGYTF
TRBJ2-1 . TRBV7-2 TRBD2 18 TGTGCCAGCAGCTTCTTAGAACTAGCGGGGGGGCCGGAGAATGAGCAGTTCTTC CASSFLELAGGPENEQFF
TRBJ2-7 . TRBV2 . 11 TGTGCCAGCAGCGAAGGGCCCTTAAAGTACTTC CASSEGPLKYF
TRBJ2-3 once TRBV7-8 . 13 TGTGCCAGCAGATTAGGCATTACGTATACGCAGTATTTT CASRLGITYTQYF
TRBJ2-7 . TRBV4-1 . 18 TGCGCCAGCAGCCAAGAAGTTTTACGGGCGAGTGGCTCCTACGAGCAGTACTTC CASSQEVLRASGSYEQYF
TRBJ2-1 few TRBV27 . 16 TGTGCCAGCAGTTTCGGCGGGATCCCCCCTTACAATGAGCAGTTCTTC CASSFGGIPPYNEQFF
TRBJ1-4 . TRBV15 . 13 TGTGCCACCAGCAGCCAGGGTTCTGAAAAACTGTTTTTT CATSSQGSEKLFF
TRBJ1-3 . TRBV3-1 TRBD1 17 TGTGCCAGCAGCCGCACCGGGACAGGGCTCTCTGGAAACACCATATATTTT CASSRTGTGLSGNTIYF
TRBJ1-5 . TRBV19 TRBD1 16 TGTGCCAGTGAGGGGACAGGCGGTTATAGCAATCAGCCCCAGCATTTT CASEGTGGYSNQPQHF
TRBJ2-5 . TRBV5-4 . 16 TGTGCCAGCAGCTCCTCGTCGACCAGAGGGCAAGAGACCCAGTACTTC CASSSSSTRGQETQYF
TRBJ1-5 . TRBV28 . 11 TGTGCCAGCAGTAAAAGTCAGCCCCAGCATTTT CASSKSQPQHF
TRBJ2-4 . TRBV2 TRBD1 14 TGTGCCAGCAGTGAAACCGGGACAGGAAACATTCAGTACTTC CASSETGTGNIQYF
TRBJ1-2 few TRBV7-8 . 15 TGTGCCAGCAGCTCACGGGCCCAACCTAACTATGGCTACACCTTC CASSSRAQPNYGYTF
TRBJ1-6 few TRBV2 TRBD1 16 TGTGCCAGCAGGATGTCCCGGGACAGGCCTAATTCACCCCTCCACTTT CASRMSRDRPNSPLHF
TRBJ2-7 . TRBV5-1 TRBD2 14 TGCGCCAGCACCCGCGAGGGAGGGTCCTACGAGCAGTACTTC CASTREGGSYEQYF
TRBJ1-3 . TRBV7-9 TRBD1 16 TGTGCCAGCAGCCCCCCCGGGACAGGAGAATTCAACACCATATATTTT CASSPPGTGEFNTIYF
TRBJ1-6 . TRBV20-1 . 13 TGCAGTGCTAGAGATCGTAATAATTCACCCCTCCACTTT CSARDRNNSPLHF
TRBJ2-5 . TRBV20-1 . 10 TGCAGTGCTGAAGAAGAGACCCAGTACTTC CSAEEETQYF
TRBJ1-1 . TRBV5-6 . 13 TGTGCCAGCAGCTTAAAGGTTGGTACTGAAGCTTTCTTT CASSLKVGTEAFF
TRBJ2-7 many TRBV7-2 TRBD2 14 TGTGCCAGCAGCTCTTTCGGGGGGTGGTACGAGCAGTACTTC CASSSFGGWYEQYF
TRBJ2-1 . TRBV5-1 TRBD1 14 TGCGCCAGCAGCTGGGGGACAGGGGGCAATGAGCAGTTCTTC CASSWGTGGNEQFF
TRBJ2-7 few TRBV7-2 TRBD2 18 TGTGCCAGCAGCTTAGCGCGCCAGCGGGGTATTTCCTCCTACGAGCAGTACTTC CASSLARQRGISSYEQYF
TRBJ2-3 . TRBV20-1 TRBD2 14 TGCAGTGCTAGAACGACGTGGGAGGGCGATACGCAGTATTTT CSARTTWEGDTQYF
TRBJ1-6 . TRBV12-3/TRBV12-4 . 18 TGTGCCAGCAGTTTAGGGGGTGGGGCAGGGGTTCAGAATTCACCCCTCCACTTT CASSLGGGAGVQNSPLHF
TRBJ1-4 few TRBV20-1 . 11 TGCAGTGCGGCCGGCGGGGAAAAACTGTTTTTT CSAAGGEKLFF
TRBJ2-7 . TRBV4-1 . 15 TGCGCCAGCAGCCCCGGTATGGACGGCGCCTACGAGCAGTACTTC CASSPGMDGAYEQYF
TRBJ2-3 . TRBV4-2 . 14 TGTGCCAGCAGCACCAAGGGACCCCGGGAGACGCAGTATTTT CASSTKGPRETQYF
TRBJ2-1 few TRBV7-9 TRBD2 14 TGTGCCAGCAGCTTGGGGGTTAGCGGGAATGAGCAGTTCTTC CASSLGVSGNEQFF
TRBJ2-7 many TRBV7-2 . 12 TGTGCCAGCAGCCTCGTCTATAGTAGCCCGTACTTC CASSLVYSSPYF
TRBJ2-7 . TRBV14 TRBD1 13 TGTGCCAGCAACCGACAGGGGCGGGGAGAGCAGTACTTC CASNRQGRGEQYF
TRBJ2-1 . TRBV19 . 13 TGTGCCAGTAGTGGGTTTGAAGTAAATGAGCAGTTCTTC CASSGFEVNEQFF
TRBJ2-5 . TRBV11-2 TRBD2 14 TGTGCCAGCAGACCGATAGCGGGAGCAGAGACCCAGTACTTC CASRPIAGAETQYF
TRBJ2-4 many TRBV7-2 TRBD1 17 TGTGCCAGCGGGGGACAGGGGTCGGTAGTAGCCAAAAACATTCAGTACTTC CASGGQGSVVAKNIQYF
TRBJ1-2 . TRBV28 . 15 TGTGCCAGCACCGAAAACCAGGGGCGCGGCTATGGCTACACCTTC CASTENQGRGYGYTF
TRBJ2-3 . TRBV29-1 TRBD1 16 TGCAGCGTTGAAGAAAGCCAGGGGGCGCGGCTTGATACGCAGTATTTT CSVEESQGARLDTQYF
TRBJ2-1 . TRBV10-3 TRBD1 13 TGTGCCATCAATGGACAGGGGGATAGTGAGCAGTTCTTC CAINGQGDSEQFF
TRBJ2-5 once TRBV18 . 14 TGTGCCAGCTCACCACAACCAGACCAAGAGACCCAGTACTTC CASSPQPDQETQYF
TRBJ2-5 . TRBV7-2 . 12 TGTGCCAGCAGCACCGGATTTTCGACCCAGTACTTC CASSTGFSTQYF
TRBJ2-1 . TRBV10-3 TRBD2 16 TGTGCCATCAGTTCCCTCGAGGTAGCGGGGGAGAATGAGCAGTTCTTC CAISSLEVAGENEQFF
TRBJ1-2 . TRBV12-3/TRBV12-4 . 13 TGTGCCAGCAGCGGGGGGTTTAGACAGGGCTACACCTTC CASSGGFRQGYTF
TRBJ2-3 . TRBV7-2 . 16 TGTGCCAGCAGCACCACCGGGACGGTGAGCACAGATACGCAGTATTTT CASSTTGTVSTDTQYF
TRBJ2-3 . TRBV20-1 TRBD2 15 TGCAGTGCTAGCCGACTAGCGGGGGGATTAGATACGCAGTATTTT CSASRLAGGLDTQYF
TRBJ2-1 . TRBV6-6 . 15 TGTGCCAGCAGTTACTCGGCGGCTTCGGGCGATGAGCAGTTCTTC CASSYSAASGDEQFF
TRBJ1-1 few TRBV28 . 18 TGTGCCAGCAGTTTATTTCCCCGAAGGGGGGAAGCGAACACTGAAGCTTTCTTT CASSLFPRRGEANTEAFF
TRBJ1-3 few TRBV10-2 . 12 TGCGCCAGCAGGGGGTATGGAAACACCATATATTTT CASRGYGNTIYF
TRBJ2-7 . TRBV28 . 14 TGTGCCAGCAGTGACGAGACGGCAGCCTACGAGCAGTACTTC CASSDETAAYEQYF
TRBJ1-5 many TRBV7-2 TRBD1 15 TGTGCCAGCAGCCCCGACAGGGCGAGGGATCAGCCCCAGCATTTT CASSPDRARDQPQHF
TRBJ2-3 . TRBV7-7 . 13 TGTGCCAGCAGCTCCCAGATTGCAGATACGCAGTATTTT CASSSQIADTQYF
TRBJ1-1 . TRBV11-1 TRBD1 14 TGTGCCAGCAGCACGGACAGGGAGAACACTGAAGCTTTCTTT CASSTDRENTEAFF
TRBJ2-7 . TRBV6-5 TRBD1 13 TGTGCCACCCGCTGGGGACAGGGCTACGAGCAGTACTTC CATRWGQGYEQYF
TRBJ2-5 . TRBV19 TRBD1 14 TGTGCCAGTAGTCTCCTCACAGGGGTGAAGACCCAGTACTTC CASSLLTGVKTQYF